This T cell receptor beta chain derives from a study of T cell responses to AZD1222 COVID-19 vaccine. Regarding the study as a whole: Just a handful of people given AZD1222 tested seropositive at baseline.

The repertoire was sequenced with immunoSEQ multiplex PCR; TCRdb's copy has only in-frame clones and lacks some. The sample lists about 140,000 clones, roughly nine tenths seen once, with approximately 8% in the top ten. With regard to this clone: Its antigen is as yet unknown.

In germline, CDR1 is LNHDA, CDR2 SQIVND (reference sequence). V gave up 3 bases and J gave up 4 bases, with 15 bases separating them. The length of the CDR3 is 16 residues. The V call is TRBV19, the J call TRBJ1-4; D gene unclear. This sequence originates from an adult who received the MenACWY meningococcal vaccine as a control. The source was peripheral blood, collected 28 days after the second dose of the MenACWY control vaccine. The CDR3 loop is CASSIGQQRVNEKLFF. For the CDR3, the DNA is TGTGCCAGTAGTATTGGTCAGCAAAGGGTTAATGAAAAACTGTTTTTT.